This TCR beta chain was obtained from a study of metastatic and nonmetastatic thyroid tumors (dated by TCRdb to 2018 to 2020). For context, the study as a whole: Repertoires were compared across peripheral blood and tumor or nodule tissue samples from malignant and benign thyroid patients.

What the study reported, not specific to this receptor: In both blood and tumor samples, TCR beta diversity was reported to be significantly higher in malignant tumors than in benign nodules.

From the cysteine through the phenylalanine, the CDR3 covers 13 amino acids. Here the CDR3 DNA is all that survives: 39 bases in frame from base 1. CDR1 SQVTM and CDR2 ANQGSEA are derived from the germline V gene. Deletion took 5 bases off V and 0 bases off J, with a span of 9 bases between the germline ends. None of the patients had been given any treatment before thyroid surgery. Using T-cell receptor beta sequencing, the study looked back at clinical samples from patients collected from the early 2010s to the late 2010s. This clone was recorded many times. Its antigen is still unknown. No quality values exist for individual bases; no much larger clone is one base distant. Libraries came from PCR. Sequencing was carried out with an Illumina HiSeq 4000. The TCR beta-chain CDR3 region of each patient was profiled by high-throughput sequencing. From the authors' description of their analysis: The researchers built a classifier to tell apart papillary thyroid cancer patients with distant metastasis, based on CDR3 differences among clinicopathological groups. To measure repertoire diversity the researchers used the Shannon index, while the Morisita-Horn index served to gauge how similar the tumor and blood repertoires were. TCRdb cleaned the public reads at Q25 with fastp, built clones with MiXCR and kept in-frame beta chains. TCRdb's processing, not the authors', yielded these V and J calls. This sample has 30,000 to 35,000 clones in its table, and approximately 15% of those were observed once. Around 20% of the sample is taken by the ten largest.

The sequence derives from a male donor with papillary thyroid cancer or a benign thyroid nodule (not recorded which). Some clones in this sample may be carry-over from other donors' samples. The chain couples TRBV29-1 to TRBJ2-3; a weak D assignment points to TRBD1 (6 bases agree). The material sequenced was blood. CDR3 sequence: CSVMGQSTDTQYF. The sequenced DNA is TGCAGCGTTATGGGACAAAGCACAGATACGCAGTATTTT.